The next 15 T cell receptor beta chains were all read from a single sample in a study of CD8 T cells in Susac syndrome. RNA in amounts of about 0.5 to 1 ug was reverse transcribed with random hexamers. TCRdb used MiXCR to reprocess the immunoSEQ multiplex PCR reads, holding one entry per CDR3 protein. Of about 150,000 distinct CDR3 sequences in the sample, 95% to 96% were seen once. Sequenced: CD8+ T cells from PBMCs. The receptors were sampled from a human donor with multiple sclerosis.

V usage is TRBV30 and J usage is TRBJ1-2; D unresolved. The CDR3 runs 13 residues. With 0 bases removed from V and 3 bases from J, the gap between germline ends came to 8 bases. Germline V gene data show CDR1 as GTSNPN and CDR2 as SVGIG (reference sequence). In DNA form, the CDR3 reads TGTGCCTGGAGTGTAAGAGTACACTATGGCTACACCTTC. Its protein product is CAWSVRVHYGYTF. The entire variable domain, with the rest obtained from reference TRBV30 and TRBJ1-2, is as follows: SQTIHQWPATLVQPVGSPLSLECTVEGTSNPNLYWYRQAAGRGLQLLFYSVGIGQISSEVPQNLSASRPQDRQFILSSKKLLLSDSGFYLCAWSVRVHYGYTFGSGTRLTVV.

V is TRBV3-1 and J is TRBJ1-1; D may be TRBD1 (5 bases). Germline CDR1 LGHDT, CDR2 YNNKEL (reference sequence). The CDR3 consists of 17 residues. V lost 0 bases to trimming and J lost 7 bases, with 21 bases between them. The CDR3 region has the DNA TGTGCCAGCAGCCAAGATTGGTACGGGGGGAGCGTTCTTGAAGCTTTCTTT. Translation gives CASSQDWYGGSVLEAFF.

V and J are TRBV29-1 and TRBJ1-4, with no clear D. Germline-derived CDR1 and CDR2 are SQVTM and ANQGSEA. V lost 6 bases to trimming and J lost 0 bases, with 14 bases between them. The CDR3 length is 15 residues. The CDR3 DNA reads as TGCAGCGTCGCTACGGACGGCTCAACTAATGAAAAACTGTTTTTT. As protein: CSVATDGSTNEKLFF. Combining the CDR3 with reference TRBV29-1 and TRBJ1-4 gives the whole variable domain SAVISQKPSRDICQRGTSLTIQCQVDSQVTMMFWYRQQPGQSLTLIATANQGSEATYESGFVIDKFPISRPNLTFSTLTVSNMSPEDSSIYLCSVATDGSTNEKLFFGSGTQLSVL.

This clonotype was recorded only once. The chain combines TRBV7-9 with TRBJ2-7; 11 positions match TRBD2. Germline values: CDR1 SEHNR, CDR2 FQNEAQ (reference sequence). This CDR3 is built from 15 residues. V lost 1 base to trimming and J lost 5 bases; unmatched junction nucleotides: 4. CDR3 in amino acids: CASSLGLAGLDEQYV. In nucleotides, the CDR3 is TGTGCCAGCAGCTTAGGACTAGCGGGGTTAGACGAGCAGTACGTC.

The V gene is TRBV30, the J gene TRBJ2-2, with D possibly matching TRBD1 (5 bases). This CDR3 contains 15 residues. The V end lost 2 bases, the J end lost 2 bases, and 12 bases lay between the germline ends. Germline values: CDR1 GTSNPN, CDR2 SVGIG (reference sequence). This chain's CDR3 is CAWSSSDINTGELFF. The CDR3 DNA is TGTGCCTGGAGTAGCTCGGACATCAACACCGGGGAGCTGTTTTTT.

V is TRBV4-1 and J is TRBJ2-1; D uncertain. CDR1 is MGHRA and CDR2 is YSYEKL in the germline V gene. This CDR3 has 15 amino acids. Between the trimmed V and J ends, which lost 1 base and 5 bases, there was a span of 12 bases. The CDR3 DNA reads as TGCGCCAGCAGCCAAGTCGCCAGGCTCGACAATGAGCAGTTCTTC. This gives the protein CASSQVARLDNEQFF.

This clonotype has only one observation. The chain employs TRBV20-1 and TRBJ1-1; tentatively, D is TRBD1 (6 bases). V shed 6 bases and J shed 4 bases, with 18 bases lying between them. Germline-derived CDR1 and CDR2 are DFQATT and SNEGSKA (reference sequence). The length of the CDR3 is 14 residues. CDR3 nucleotides: TGCAGTGCGGGAAAGGTCGGGGGGCGCACTGAAGCTTTCTTT. This encodes CSAGKVGGRTEAFF.

V gene TRBV12-5 combines with J gene TRBJ2-7; D uncertain. The germline V and J ends were trimmed by 3 bases and 2 bases, with 8 bases remaining between them. Germline V CDR1 and CDR2: LGHNT, FRNRAP. This CDR3 region has 13 residues. CDR3: CASGLGLAYEQYV. The CDR3, as DNA: TGTGCTAGTGGTTTAGGCTTGGCCTACGAGCAGTACGTC.

V usage is TRBV29-1 and J usage is TRBJ1-1; 7 nucleotides match TRBD1. Germline-derived CDR1 and CDR2 are SQVTM and ANQGSEA. V dropped 7 bases and J dropped 5; count of bases not matched to a gene: 4. CDR3 size: 11 residues. The CDR3 bases are TGCAGCGCCTTACAGGGGACTGAAGCTTTCTTT. This gives the protein CSALQGTEAFF.

This chain connects TRBV6-1 to TRBJ1-2, with D possibly being TRBD1 (5 bases). The CDR3 runs 16 residues. Looked up from germline, CDR1 is MNHNS and CDR2 is SASEGT. Trimming pared 8 bases from V and 0 bases from J, leaving 19 bases between. CDR3 region: CASPRDGIRANYGYTF. CDR3 bases: TGTGCCAGCCCCCGGGACGGCATTAGAGCTAACTATGGCTACACCTTC.

V is TRBV12-3 or TRBV12-4 and J is TRBJ2-3; no definite D call. CDR3 length: 12 amino acids. V was trimmed by 3 bases and J by 6 bases, leaving 7 bases between them. The CDR3 spells CASSFIMDTQYF. In nucleotides, the CDR3 is TGTGCCAGCAGTTTCATTATGGATACGCAGTATTTT.

This chain links TRBV2 with TRBJ1-2; no firm D call. This CDR3 spans 14 amino acids. CDR1 is SNHLY, CDR2 FYNNEI, per germline. The V gene lost 2 bases and the J gene lost 5 bases, with 12 bases spanning the gap. The CDR3 bases are TGTGCCAGCAGTGAACTGGATAGGGAGTATGGCTACACCTTC. Translation: CASSELDREYGYTF. Full variable domain (outside the CDR3, taken from reference TRBV2 and TRBJ1-2): EPEVTQTPSHQVTQMGQEVILRCVPISNHLYFYWYRQILGQKVEFLVSFYNNEISEKSEIFDDQFSVERPDGSNFTLKIRSTKLEDSAMYFCASSELDREYGYTFGSGTRLTVV.

The chain employs TRBV7-9 and TRBJ1-2; D is undetermined. This CDR3 has 14 residues. Per germline, CDR1 SEHNR and CDR2 FQNEAQ (reference sequence). Trimming removed 2 bases at V and 8 bases at J, with 15 bases between. CDR3 bases: TGTGCCAGCAGCTTATCCCGGAATCCCCAAGGCTACACCTTC. It is translated as CASSLSRNPQGYTF.

In this sample, this clonotype turned up once. V is TRBV7-2 and J is TRBJ2-5; perhaps TRBD2 as D (5 bases). This CDR3 region has 14 residues. V lost 5 bases and J 4 bases, leaving 14 bases between the germline ends. Germline CDR1 is SGHTA and CDR2 is FQGNSA. CDR3 sequence (DNA): TGTGCCAGCAGCCCTCGGGGTAGTCCAGAGACCCAGTACTTC. This encodes CASSPRGSPETQYF.

The V call is TRBV27, the J call TRBJ1-2; D unresolved. Germline assignment: CDR1 MNHEY and CDR2 SMNVEV (reference sequence). This CDR3 region has 14 residues. V was pared by 6 bases and J by 5 bases, with 16 bases between. CDR3 in amino acids: CASSLNVRLYGYTF. CDR3 coding DNA: TGTGCCAGCAGCCTAAATGTCAGGCTTTATGGCTACACCTTC.